Presented here are 22 T cell receptor beta chains from one specimen sequenced in a study of blood T cell repertoires in COVID-19. Generated by immunoSEQ multiplex PCR, the TCRdb table keeps only in-frame clones and is missing some. This table holds about 230,000 clones, roughly nine tenths found once. The sequencing sample was made of PBMCs or T cells enriched from blood (not recorded which). All receptors come from a woman aged 50 to 60 in a cohort exposed to, infected with or recovered from COVID-19 (not recorded which).

This chain connects TRBV5-6 to TRBJ1-4; 9 bases map to TRBD1. The V segment lost 0 bases and the J segment 8 bases; nucleotides outside the gene matches: 8. This CDR3 has 16 residues. CDR1 is SGHDT and CDR2 is YYEEEE in the germline V gene. The CDR3 DNA reads TGTGCCAGCAGCTTGGTGTCCCCCGGGACAGGGGAAAAACTGTTTTTT. Protein sequence: CASSLVSPGTGEKLFF.

The gene calls are TRBV6-2 or TRBV6-3 and TRBJ1-5; D call uncertain. The V gene's germline CDR1 is MNHEY and CDR2 SVGEGT. CDR3 length: 12 amino acids. The V end lost 4 bases, the J end lost 9 bases, and 10 bases lay between the germline ends. The CDR3 spells CASSLRAGPQHF. The CDR3 nucleotides are TGTGCCAGCAGTTTGAGGGCTGGGCCCCAGCATTTT.

This clone was recorded only once. This chain joins TRBV19 and TRBJ2-7, with 15 bases that match TRBD2. There are 18 residues in the CDR3. Germline V gene data show CDR1 as LNHDA and CDR2 as SQIVND (reference sequence). V gave up 2 bases and J gave up 0 bases; unmatched junction bases: 5. The CDR3 nucleotides are TGTGCCAGTAGTATAATGGGGACTAGCGGGGGGATCTCCTACGAGCAGTACTTC. It translates to CASSIMGTSGGISYEQYF.

The rearrangement links TRBV7-9 to TRBJ1-1; the D is unclear. The CDR3 is made up of 12 amino acids. Germline CDR1 SEHNR, CDR2 FQNEAQ (reference sequence). The ends were cut back, 4 bases at V and 11 bases at J, with 14 bases in the middle. CDR3 amino acids: CASSSGLGEAFF. The CDR3 DNA is TGTGCCAGCAGCTCGGGATTGGGAGAGGCTTTCTTT.

The chain uses TRBV28 and TRBJ1-6; 7 nucleotides align to TRBD1. CDR1 and CDR2 from the germline V gene are MDHEN and SYDVKM. Trimming at V came to 4 bases and at J to 7 bases, leaving 7 bases not matched to a gene. The CDR3 length is 15 residues. The CDR3 coding sequence is TGTGCCAGCAGTTCCCCGACAGGGAGGAATTCACCCCTCCACTTT. Translating it yields CASSSPTGRNSPLHF.

The chain couples TRBV4-2 to TRBJ1-2, with D tentatively TRBD1 (5 bases). V was cut by 0 bases and J by 3 bases, with 14 bases left in between. The germline V gene encodes CDR1 LGHNA and CDR2 YNFKEQ. The CDR3 is 16 amino acids. The CDR3 here is CASSQDPGWIYYGYTF. CDR3 nucleotide sequence: TGTGCCAGCAGCCAAGACCCAGGGTGGATTTACTATGGCTACACCTTC.

The gene calls are TRBV6-5 and TRBJ2-5; D is possibly TRBD2 (6 bases). Trimming cost V 6 bases and J 5 bases, with 7 bases left between them. The CDR3 runs 11 residues. Germline V lookup: CDR1 MNHEY, CDR2 SVGAGI. The CDR3: CASRREETQYF. The CDR3 nucleotides read TGTGCCAGCAGACGGGAGGAGACCCAGTACTTC.

This clone has only one observation. The chain employs TRBV10-2 and TRBJ2-1; a possible D gene is TRBD1 (6 bases). Trimming removed 0 bases at V and 6 bases at J, with 15 bases between. The V gene's germline CDR1 is WSHSY and CDR2 SAAADI. This CDR3 is 16 amino acids long. DNA of the CDR3: TGCGCCAGCAGTGAGTCGGGGGCAGGGGTCCCCAATGAGCAGTTCTTC. Residues: CASSESGAGVPNEQFF.

The chain recombines TRBV10-1 with TRBJ2-1; 7 nucleotides align to TRBD1. CDR3 size: 14 residues. CDR1 WNHNN and CDR2 SYGVQD come from the germline V gene (reference sequence). Losses at the gene ends were 1 base for V and 3 bases for J; bases not matched to a gene: 0. This chain's CDR3 is CASSEWDSYNEQFF. The CDR3 DNA reads as TGCGCCAGCAGTGAGTGGGACAGCTACAATGAGCAGTTCTTC.

This clone rates as medium-sized. This chain links TRBV6-6 with TRBJ2-2, with a tentative D call TRBD1 (8 bases). This CDR3 has 17 amino acids. Trimming stripped 5 bases from V and 6 bases from J, with 22 bases between. Germline V gene data show CDR1 as MNHNY and CDR2 as SVGAGI (reference sequence). CDR3 sequence (DNA): TGTGCCAGCAGTCGGGGAGGGGAGACAGGGGTCCCCGGGGAGCTGTTTTTT. This gives the protein CASSRGGETGVPGELFF.

This clone is a singleton in its sample. The chain joins TRBV7-2 to TRBJ1-2; 8 nucleotides match TRBD1. This CDR3 spans 14 amino acids. Unmatched junction bases numbered 5, after V lost 1 base and J lost 7 bases. Germline values: CDR1 SGHTA, CDR2 FQGNSA. The CDR3 coding sequence is TGTGCCAGCAGCTTAGAGACAGGGGAGGTTGGCTACACCTTC. Translated: CASSLETGEVGYTF.

The chain couples TRBV9 to TRBJ1-3; D may be TRBD1 (6 bases). V gave up 3 bases and J gave up 4 bases, with 14 bases separating them. CDR3 length: 15 amino acids. Germline V gene data show CDR1 as SGDLS and CDR2 as YYNGEE. The CDR3 coding sequence is TGTGCCAGCAGCGGTGGACAGTTGCCCGGAAACACCATATATTTT. It specifies CASSGGQLPGNTIYF.

This chain uses TRBV10-3 with TRBJ2-1; 8 bases line up with TRBD1. The CDR3 has 14 amino acids. Unmatched junction bases numbered 2, after V lost 0 bases and J lost 7 bases. Germline CDR1 is ENHRY and CDR2 is SYGVKD. CDR3 protein: CAISESNRGNEQFF. The CDR3 bases are TGTGCCATCAGTGAGTCGAACAGGGGGAATGAGCAGTTCTTC.

The chain's CDR3 is CASSRTGRGLGYYGYTF. The CDR3, as DNA: TGTGCCAGCAGTCGTACGGGCAGGGGGCTTGGATACTATGGCTACACCTTC. The chain employs TRBV7-2 and TRBJ1-2; 8 bases map to TRBD1. This CDR3 has 17 amino acids. Per the germline V gene, CDR1 is SGHTA and CDR2 is FQGNSA. J lost 3 bases, V lost 6 bases, and 15 bases had no gene match. The full variable domain, with the rest looked up from reference TRBV7-2 and TRBJ1-2, is GAGVSQSPSNKVTEKGKDVELRCDPISGHTALYWYRQSLGQGLEFLIYFQGNSAPDKSGLPSDRFSAERTGGSVSTLTIQRTQQEDSAVYLCASSRTGRGLGYYGYTFGSGTRLTVV.

The J gene is TRBJ1-4, the V gene TRBV6-2 or TRBV6-3, with TRBD1 identical over 8 bases. J lost 7 bases, V lost 3 bases, and 13 bases had no gene match. This CDR3 comprises 17 residues. Germline assignment: CDR1 MNHEY and CDR2 SVGEGT. CDR3 loop: CASSYTTGAVRGEKLFF. In nucleotides, the CDR3 is TGTGCCAGCAGTTATACGACAGGGGCGGTCCGCGGTGAAAAACTGTTTTTT.

The rearrangement uses TRBV7-8 and TRBJ2-5, with unresolved D. The CDR3 runs 11 residues. Germline V lookup: CDR1 SGHVS, CDR2 FQNEAQ. The V and J ends lost 3 bases and 3 bases respectively, with 2 bases between them. The CDR3 bases are TGTGCCAGCAGCTTCAAAGAGACCCAGTACTTC. It codes for CASSFKETQYF. The full variable domain, completed using reference TRBV7-8 and TRBJ2-5, is GAGVSQSPRYKVAKRGQDVALRCDPISGHVSLFWYQQALGQGPEFLTYFQNEAQLDKSGLPSDRFFAERPEGSVSTLKIQRTQQEDSAVYLCASSFKETQYFGPGTRLLVL.

The J gene is TRBJ1-1, the V gene TRBV7-2; D gene uncertain. Germline CDR1 and CDR2: SGHTA and FQGNSA. Trimming took off 4 bases at V and 5 bases at J, with 8 bases between the two ends. The CDR3 spans 12 residues. As DNA, the CDR3 is TGTGCCAGCAGCTCGACTTGGACTGAAGCTTTCTTT. Translation gives CASSSTWTEAFF. Using reference TRBV7-2 and TRBJ1-1 for the parts outside the CDR3, the full variable domain is GAGVSQSPSNKVTEKGKDVELRCDPISGHTALYWYRQSLGQGLEFLIYFQGNSAPDKSGLPSDRFSAERTGGSVSTLTIQRTQQEDSAVYLCASSSTWTEAFFGQGTRLTVV.

V gene TRBV27 combines with J gene TRBJ1-2, with D unresolved. Germline CDR1 reads MNHEY; CDR2 reads SMNVEV (reference sequence). The V and J ends lost 7 bases and 2 bases respectively, with 11 bases between them. The CDR3 is made up of 13 amino acids. CDR3 sequence (DNA): TGTGCCAGCACCCGCGGTGGAAACTATGGCTACACCTTC. Its translation is CASTRGGNYGYTF.

This clone has only one observation. J is TRBJ2-7 and V is TRBV4-1; 13 nucleotides match TRBD2. CDR1 and CDR2 (germline): MGHRA, YSYEKL. The CDR3 extends over 16 amino acids. Trimming cost V 4 bases and J 2 bases; bases outside gene matches: 5. The CDR3, as DNA: TGCGCCAGCAGCCGCGGACTAGCGGGGGACCCCTACGAGCAGTACTTC. Translated: CASSRGLAGDPYEQYF.

The chain couples TRBV7-9 to TRBJ2-5; the match to TRBD2 covers 8 bases. V trimming: 7 bases; J trimming: 2 bases; junction bases outside the gene matches: 9. Germline CDR1 reads SEHNR; CDR2 reads FQNEAQ (reference sequence). This CDR3 is built from 15 residues. CDR3 DNA sequence: TGTGCCAGCAACGTAGCACTAGCGGAGCAAGAGACCCAGTACTTC. Its protein product is CASNVALAEQETQYF. Combining the CDR3 with reference TRBV7-9 and TRBJ2-5 gives the whole variable domain DTGVSQNPRHKITKRGQNVTFRCDPISEHNRLYWYRQTLGQGPEFLTYFQNEAQLEKSRLLSDRFSAERPKGSFSTLEIQRTEQGDSAMYLCASNVALAEQETQYFGPGTRLLVL.

The chain employs TRBV19 and TRBJ1-5, with 8 nucleotides matching TRBD1. The V gene's germline CDR1 is LNHDA and CDR2 SQIVND (reference sequence). The V gene end was trimmed by 6 bases and the J gene end by 2 bases; junction bases not matched to a gene: 6. This CDR3 has 15 amino acids. CDR3 coding DNA: TGTGCCAGTAGGCATGACAGGGGTGGCAATCAGCCCCAGCATTTT. It translates to CASRHDRGGNQPQHF.

The V call is TRBV18, the J call TRBJ1-2, with a possible D match to TRBD1 (5 bases). Trimming pared 3 bases from V and 6 bases from J, leaving 20 bases between. CDR3 length: 16 amino acids. Germline CDR1 and CDR2: KGHSH and LQKENI. CDR3: CASSPQTEIHRNGYTF. The CDR3 nucleotides are TGTGCCAGCTCACCGCAGACAGAGATCCACAGGAATGGCTACACCTTC. Based on the CDR3 plus reference TRBV18 and TRBJ1-2, the full variable domain is NAGVMQNPRHLVRRRGQEARLRCSPMKGHSHVYWYRQLPEEGLKFMVYLQKENIIDESGMPKERFSAEFPKEGPSILRIQQVVRGDSAAYFCASSPQTEIHRNGYTFGSGTRLTVV.